This is a list of T cell receptor beta chains from one sample in a study of T cell responses to AZD1222 COVID-19 vaccine. Clones were sequenced by immunoSEQ multiplex PCR, and TCRdb holds only the in-frame ones, with some missing. Of about 190,000 clones in the sample, approximately 94% are singletons; the top ten hold roughly 10%. Specimen: peripheral blood, collected on day 0 of AZD1222 vaccination. The receptors were sampled from an adult in good health. Both conserved end residues are part of each CDR3. Each record gives: CDR3 length, J gene, V gene, clone size, D gene, CDR3 protein, CDR3 DNA. D genes are given only for firm matches. Clone size, where shown, is once, few, many, or a class for clones that have expanded.

15 | TRBJ2-2 | TRBV6-2/TRBV6-3 | . | . | CASSRLRGNTGELFF | TGTGCCAGCAGCCGACTTCGGGGGAACACCGGGGAGCTGTTTTTT
12 | TRBJ2-3 | TRBV10-2 | . | . | CASSELQVTQYF | TGCGCCAGCAGTGAGTTGCAAGTTACGCAGTATTTT
13 | TRBJ2-7 | TRBV25-1 | . | . | CASSETLTYEQYF | TGTGCCAGCAGTGAAACTCTTACCTACGAGCAGTACTTC
16 | TRBJ2-6 | TRBV30 | . | . | CAWSVSLSSGANVLTF | .
13 | TRBJ1-4 | TRBV29-1 | . | TRBD1 | CSVATGFAEKLFF | TGCAGCGTTGCGACAGGGTTCGCCGAAAAACTGTTTTTT
12 | TRBJ2-7 | TRBV6-5 | once | . | CASSYLAGEQYF | TGTGCCAGCAGTTACCTCGCGGGGGAGCAGTACTTC
12 | TRBJ2-7 | TRBV5-6 | . | . | CASSFGANEQYF | TGTGCCAGCAGCTTTGGGGCAAACGAGCAGTACTTC
14 | TRBJ2-2 | TRBV5-1 | . | . | CASSLAQGGGELFF | TGCGCCAGCAGCTTGGCCCAGGGAGGCGGGGAGCTGTTTTTT
14 | TRBJ1-1 | TRBV6-5 | . | . | CASRLGARGAEAFF | TGTGCCAGCCGGCTGGGGGCCCGCGGGGCTGAAGCTTTCTTT
14 | TRBJ2-3 | TRBV19 | . | TRBD2 | CASSMASGSDTQYF | TGTGCCAGTAGTATGGCTAGCGGGAGCGATACGCAGTATTTT
15 | TRBJ2-2 | TRBV6-5 | . | . | CASSYREGGSGELFF | TGTGCCAGCAGTTACAGGGAAGGGGGATCCGGGGAGCTGTTTTTT
12 | TRBJ1-2 | TRBV5-1 | . | . | CANRQGDRPSTF | TGCGCCAATAGGCAAGGGGACCGACCGAGCACCTTC
15 | TRBJ1-6 | TRBV30 | . | . | CAWSVRRGGNSPLHF | TGTGCCTGGAGTGTAAGACGGGGAGGCAATTCACCCCTCCACTTT
14 | TRBJ1-2 | TRBV5-4 | . | TRBD1 | CASSGWTGAGGYTF | TGTGCCAGCAGCGGATGGACAGGGGCGGGTGGCTACACCTTC
13 | TRBJ2-1 | TRBV9 | . | TRBD1 | CASSRTGASEQFF | TGTGCCAGCAGCAGGACAGGGGCAAGCGAGCAGTTCTTC
12 | TRBJ1-5 | TRBV30 | . | . | CACSRTGQPQHF | TGTGCCTGTTCCAGGACGGGTCAGCCCCAGCATTTT
15 | TRBJ2-1 | TRBV29-1 | . | . | CSASRTGRVYNEQFF | TGCAGCGCTTCTAGGACAGGGAGGGTTTACAATGAGCAGTTCTTC
15 | TRBJ2-1 | TRBV28 | . | TRBD1 | CASSLGQSSYNEQFF | TGTGCCAGCAGTTTGGGACAGAGCTCCTACAATGAGCAGTTCTTC
15 | TRBJ2-7 | TRBV14 | once | . | CASSQDVRDTSEQYF | TGTGCCAGCAGCCAAGATGTTAGGGACACCTCTGAGCAGTACTTC
16 | TRBJ2-7 | TRBV11-2 | once | TRBD2 | CASSLTLRGGPDEQYF | TGTGCCAGCAGCTTAACGTTGAGGGGAGGGCCGGACGAGCAGTACTTC
14 | TRBJ2-7 | TRBV11-3 | . | TRBD1 | CASSLGATGYEQYF | TGTGCCAGCAGCTTAGGTGCGACAGGGTACGAGCAGTACTTC
13 | TRBJ2-7 | TRBV6-5 | . | TRBD2 | CASSIGRAYEQYF | TGTGCCAGCAGTATCGGGAGGGCCTACGAGCAGTACTTC
20 | TRBJ2-6 | TRBV5-1 | . | . | CASRPWGSWNPGSGANVLTF | TGCGCCAGCAGGCCCTGGGGGAGCTGGAATCCTGGCTCTGGGGCCAACGTCCTGACTTTC
15 | TRBJ1-1 | TRBV5-1 | . | TRBD1 | CASSWGQNMNTEAFF | TGCGCCAGCAGCTGGGGACAGAACATGAACACTGAAGCTTTCTTT
13 | TRBJ2-7 | TRBV5-6 | once | TRBD2 | CASSLASGREQYF | TGTGCCAGCAGCTTGGCTAGCGGACGCGAGCAGTACTTC
13 | TRBJ1-5 | TRBV28 | . | TRBD1 | CASRQGGNQPQHF | TGTGCCAGCAGACAGGGGGGCAATCAGCCCCAGCATTTT
16 | TRBJ2-7 | TRBV5-1 | . | TRBD2 | CASSLSSTSGSYEQYF | TGCGCCAGCAGCTTGAGTTCGACTAGCGGCTCCTACGAGCAGTACTTC
16 | TRBJ1-1 | TRBV28 | . | TRBD1 | CASSLSLGTGNTEAFF | TGTGCCAGCAGTTTATCACTAGGGACAGGGAACACTGAAGCTTTCTTT
12 | TRBJ2-5 | TRBV7-9 | . | . | CASLGGRETQYF | TGTGCCAGCCTCGGTGGAAGAGAGACCCAGTACTTC
15 | TRBJ1-3 | TRBV28 | . | TRBD1 | CASSFHRQGGNTIYF | TGTGCCAGCAGTTTCCATAGACAGGGAGGAAACACCATATATTTT
13 | TRBJ1-1 | TRBV28 | . | . | CASSFDRGAEAFF | TGTGCCAGCAGCTTCGACCGGGGGGCTGAAGCTTTCTTT
13 | TRBJ2-7 | TRBV19 | . | . | CASSIQESYEQYF | TGTGCCAGTAGTATCCAGGAGTCTTACGAGCAGTACTTC
18 | TRBJ2-6 | TRBV7-3 | . | TRBD1 | CASSPRTGAYSGANVLTF | TGTGCCAGCAGCCCGAGGACAGGGGCGTACTCTGGGGCCAACGTCCTGACTTTC
14 | TRBJ2-7 | TRBV14 | . | TRBD2 | CASSQVISGSEQYF | TGTGCCAGCAGCCAAGTTATTAGCGGGAGCGAGCAGTACTTC
13 | TRBJ1-5 | TRBV2 | . | . | CASSERTPQPQHF | TGTGCCAGCAGTGAAAGGACCCCTCAGCCCCAGCATTTT
14 | TRBJ1-1 | TRBV5-6 | . | TRBD1 | CASSLEARGQGSFF | TGTGCCAGCAGCTTGGAGGCCAGGGGGCAAGGATCTTTCTTT
13 | TRBJ2-1 | TRBV29-1 | . | . | CSVEDQGNNEQFF | TGCAGCGTTGAAGATCAGGGTAACAATGAGCAGTTCTTC
16 | TRBJ1-3 | TRBV6-2/TRBV6-3 | . | . | CASSYGQRKSGNTIYF | TGTGCCAGCAGTTACGGACAGCGCAAATCGGGAAACACCATATATTTT
14 | TRBJ2-7 | TRBV9 | . | TRBD1 | CASSGTGGYYEQYF | TGTGCCAGCAGCGGGACAGGGGGCTACTACGAGCAGTACTTC
17 | TRBJ2-1 | TRBV7-8 | . | TRBD2 | CASSSPRVAGGHHEQFF | TGTGCCAGCAGCTCCCCCCGAGTAGCGGGAGGCCATCATGAGCAGTTCTTC
15 | TRBJ2-2 | TRBV5-4 | . | . | CASTTTFANTGELFF | TGTGCCAGCACGACTACGTTCGCGAACACCGGGGAGCTGTTTTTT
16 | TRBJ2-2 | TRBV6-4 | . | . | CASSESGLILTGELFF | TGTGCCAGCAGTGAGAGCGGACTCATCCTTACCGGGGAGCTGTTTTTT
18 | TRBJ1-4 | TRBV13 | . | TRBD1 | CASSLRGQGGSTNEKLFF | TGTGCCAGCAGCCTCCGGGGACAGGGGGGCTCAACTAATGAAAAACTGTTTTTT
11 | TRBJ2-5 | TRBV18 | few | . | CASSPAETQYF | TGTGCCAGCTCACCTGCGGAGACCCAGTACTTC
14 | TRBJ1-1 | TRBV20-1 | . | . | CSASKAGTATEAFF | TGCAGTGCTAGTAAGGCAGGTACGGCAACTGAAGCTTTCTTT
14 | TRBJ1-1 | TRBV27 | . | . | CATHPAGFNTEAFF | TGTGCCACCCACCCCGCAGGATTCAACACTGAAGCTTTCTTT
14 | TRBJ2-1 | TRBV14 | . | TRBD2 | CASSQDLLGLEQFF | TGTGCCAGCAGCCAAGATCTGTTGGGACTAGAGCAGTTCTTC
15 | TRBJ2-7 | TRBV5-1 | . | TRBD1 | CASSNSGQASYEQYF | TGCGCCAGCTCGAACTCCGGACAGGCCTCCTACGAGCAGTACTTC
15 | TRBJ2-4 | TRBV10-3 | . | . | CAISPGAQAKNIQYF | TGTGCCATCAGCCCCGGGGCCCAAGCCAAAAACATTCAGTACTTC
14 | TRBJ2-5 | TRBV5-4 | . | . | CASSLGAGQETQYF | TGTGCCAGCAGCTTGGGGGCGGGTCAAGAGACCCAGTACTTC